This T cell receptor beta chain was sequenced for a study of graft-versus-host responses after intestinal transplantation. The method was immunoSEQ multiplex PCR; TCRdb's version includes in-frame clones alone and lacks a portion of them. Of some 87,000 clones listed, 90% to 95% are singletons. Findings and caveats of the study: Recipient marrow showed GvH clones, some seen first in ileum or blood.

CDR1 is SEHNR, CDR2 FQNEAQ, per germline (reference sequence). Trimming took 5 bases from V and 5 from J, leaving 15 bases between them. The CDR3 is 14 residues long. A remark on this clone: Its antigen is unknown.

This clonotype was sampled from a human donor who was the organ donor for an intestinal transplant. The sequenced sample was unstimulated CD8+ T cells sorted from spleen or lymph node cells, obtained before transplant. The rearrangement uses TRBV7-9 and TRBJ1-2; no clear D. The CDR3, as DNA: TGTGCCAGCAGCCCTGGACTGATGCCATATGGCTACACCTTC. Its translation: CASSPGLMPYGYTF.